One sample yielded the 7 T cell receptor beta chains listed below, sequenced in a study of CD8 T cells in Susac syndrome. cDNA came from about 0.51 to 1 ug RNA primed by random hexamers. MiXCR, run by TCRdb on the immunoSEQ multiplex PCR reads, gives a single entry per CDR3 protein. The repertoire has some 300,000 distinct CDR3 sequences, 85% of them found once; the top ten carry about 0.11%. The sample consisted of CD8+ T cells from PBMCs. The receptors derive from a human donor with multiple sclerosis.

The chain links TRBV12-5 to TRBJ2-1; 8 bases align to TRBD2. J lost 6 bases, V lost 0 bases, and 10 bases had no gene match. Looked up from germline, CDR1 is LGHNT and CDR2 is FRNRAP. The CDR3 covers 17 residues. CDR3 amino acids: CASGLVQGREDGNEQFF. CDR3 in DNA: TGTGCTAGTGGTTTGGTACAAGGGCGGGAGGACGGCAATGAGCAGTTCTTC.

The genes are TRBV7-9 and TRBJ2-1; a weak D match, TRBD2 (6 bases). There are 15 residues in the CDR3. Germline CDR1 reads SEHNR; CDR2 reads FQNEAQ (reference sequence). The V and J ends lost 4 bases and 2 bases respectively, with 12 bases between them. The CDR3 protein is CASSSAGLTYNEQFF. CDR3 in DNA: TGTGCCAGCAGCTCCGCGGGACTTACCTACAATGAGCAGTTCTTC.

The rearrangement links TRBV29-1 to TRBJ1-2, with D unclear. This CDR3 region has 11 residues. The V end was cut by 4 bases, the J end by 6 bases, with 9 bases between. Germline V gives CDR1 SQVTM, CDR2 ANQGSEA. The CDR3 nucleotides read TGCAGCGTTGTGTTTCCGAATGGCTACACCTTC. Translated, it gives CSVVFPNGYTF.

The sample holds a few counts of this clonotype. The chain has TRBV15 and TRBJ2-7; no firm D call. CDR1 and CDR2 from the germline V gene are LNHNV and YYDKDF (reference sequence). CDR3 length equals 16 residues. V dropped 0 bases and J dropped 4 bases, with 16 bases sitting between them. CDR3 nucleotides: TGTGCCACCAGCAGAGATCGGGTGGGATTTAGTTACGAGCAGTACTTC. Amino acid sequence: CATSRDRVGFSYEQYF. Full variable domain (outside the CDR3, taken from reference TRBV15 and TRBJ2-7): DAMVIQNPRYQVTQFGKPVTLSCSQTLNHNVMYWYQQKSSQAPKLLFHYYDKDFNNEADTPDNFQSRRPNTSFCFLDIRSPGLGDTAMYLCATSRDRVGFSYEQYFGPGTRLTVT.

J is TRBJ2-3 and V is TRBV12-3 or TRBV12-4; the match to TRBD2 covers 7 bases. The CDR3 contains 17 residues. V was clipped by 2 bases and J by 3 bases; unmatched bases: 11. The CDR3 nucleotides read TGTGCCAGCAGTTTAATGGTGGGAGGGCCGTCGACAGATACGCAGTATTTT. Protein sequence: CASSLMVGGPSTDTQYF.

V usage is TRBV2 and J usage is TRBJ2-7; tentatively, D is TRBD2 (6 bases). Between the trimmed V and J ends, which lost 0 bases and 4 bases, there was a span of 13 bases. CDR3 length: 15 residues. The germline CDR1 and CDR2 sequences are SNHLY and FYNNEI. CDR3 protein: CASSEAVGLTYEQYF. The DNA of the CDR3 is TGTGCCAGCAGTGAAGCGGTGGGACTTACTTACGAGCAGTACTTC.

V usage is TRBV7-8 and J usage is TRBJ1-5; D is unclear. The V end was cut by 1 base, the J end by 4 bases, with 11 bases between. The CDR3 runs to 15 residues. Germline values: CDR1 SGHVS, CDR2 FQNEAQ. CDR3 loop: CASSLDSIINQPQHF. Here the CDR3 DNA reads TGTGCCAGCAGCTTAGACTCGATAATTAATCAGCCCCAGCATTTT.